This T cell receptor beta chain emerged from a study of T cell repertoires in cytomegalovirus infection. Study context: Public signatures in TCR beta pointed to CMV infection and matching HLA type.

Many counts were recorded for this clonotype. Its antigen is not known. Using its own MiXCR run on the reads, TCRdb lists one record per CDR3 protein. The sample includes some 800,000 distinct CDR3 sequences, 29% of them seen just once. Trimming removed 7 bases from V and 5 bases from J, with 16 bases in between. CDR3 length: 14 amino acids. Germline values: CDR1 SGHTA, CDR2 FQGNSA. The J gene is TRBJ2-3, the V gene TRBV7-2, with D hard to call. The sequence was collected from a human donor in good health (CMV status not recorded). Some clones in this sample may be carry-over from other donors' samples. The sample consisted of cultured CD8+ T cells from PBMCs, taken from culture after CMV antigen stimulation. CDR3 sequence (DNA): TGTGCCAGCAACACTGGCGCCGTGAGAGATACGCAGTATTTT. This translates into CASNTGAVRDTQYF.